Listed below are T cell receptor beta chains from one sample, sequenced in a study of OX40 agonist ivuxolimab in advanced cancers. The protocol was immunoSEQ multiplex PCR, while the TCRdb copy is restricted to in-frame clones and leaves out a portion. The sample lists about 49,000 clones, roughly 85% occurring once. The sequencing used CD4+ or CD8+ T cells sorted from blood, collected in a trial of the OX40 agonist ivuxolimab. These receptors all come from an adult with an advanced solid tumor such as melanoma, head and neck, liver or kidney cancer. CDR3s include the opening cysteine and the closing phenylalanine or tryptophan. Fields, in order: J gene, CDR3 length, V gene, D gene, CDR3 protein, CDR3 DNA. D genes are given only for firm matches.

j_gene: TRBJ1-4; len: 15; v_gene: TRBV9; d_gene: .; CDR3aa: CASSVVGRGGEKLFF; CDR3nt: TGTGCCAGCAGCGTAGTTGGCAGGGGAGGTGAAAAACTGTTTTTT
j_gene: TRBJ1-1; len: 14; v_gene: TRBV10-2; d_gene: .; CDR3aa: CASSEGGQNTEAFF; CDR3nt: TGCGCCAGCAGTGAGGGGGGGCAGAACACTGAAGCTTTCTTT
j_gene: TRBJ2-5; len: 11; v_gene: TRBV7-6; d_gene: .; CDR3aa: CASSYGRTQYF; CDR3nt: TGTGCCAGCAGCTACGGGCGGACCCAGTACTTC
j_gene: TRBJ1-5; len: 14; v_gene: TRBV11-2; d_gene: .; CDR3aa: CASSLGVSNQPQHF; CDR3nt: TGTGCCAGCAGCCTAGGGGTTAGCAATCAGCCCCAGCATTTT
j_gene: TRBJ2-5; len: 16; v_gene: TRBV28; d_gene: TRBD1; CDR3aa: CASSLRGQFPWETQYF; CDR3nt: TGTGCCAGCAGTTTACGGGGACAGTTCCCGTGGGAGACCCAGTACTTC
j_gene: TRBJ2-3; len: 14; v_gene: TRBV7-3; d_gene: .; CDR3aa: CASSSGHNTDTQYF; CDR3nt: TGTGCCAGCAGCTCGGGGCACAACACAGATACGCAGTATTTT
j_gene: TRBJ1-4; len: 15; v_gene: TRBV2; d_gene: .; CDR3aa: CASRPTEGTNEKLFF; CDR3nt: TGTGCCAGCAGACCGACGGAGGGAACTAATGAAAAACTGTTTTTT
j_gene: TRBJ2-1; len: 12; v_gene: TRBV21-1; d_gene: .; CDR3aa: CASSKEAGPGFF; CDR3nt: TGTGCCAGCAGCAAAGAGGCAGGGCCGGGTTTCTTC
j_gene: TRBJ1-2; len: 14; v_gene: TRBV6-1; d_gene: .; CDR3aa: CASSEGEGFYGYTF; CDR3nt: TGTGCCAGCAGTGAAGGGGAGGGGTTCTATGGCTACACCTTC
j_gene: TRBJ1-5; len: 18; v_gene: TRBV7-2; d_gene: .; CDR3aa: CASSQTPTGQSSNQPQHF; CDR3nt: TGTGCCAGCAGCCAAACCCCTACAGGACAGAGTAGCAATCAGCCCCAGCATTTT